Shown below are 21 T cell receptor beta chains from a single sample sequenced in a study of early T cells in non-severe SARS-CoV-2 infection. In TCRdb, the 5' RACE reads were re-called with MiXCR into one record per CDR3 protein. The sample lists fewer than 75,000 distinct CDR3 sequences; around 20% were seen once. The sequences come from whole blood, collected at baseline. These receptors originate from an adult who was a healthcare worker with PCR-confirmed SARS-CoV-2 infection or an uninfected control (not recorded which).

The CDR3 region has the DNA TGTGCCAGCAGCTCACCCGCTAAGGCGTCGGTCAGTAACATAGAGCAGTACTTC. Its protein product is CASSSPAKASVSNIEQYF. This chain joins TRBV7-8 and TRBJ2-7; D unclear. The CDR3 is 18 amino acids. Trimming took 4 bases from V and 7 from J, leaving 29 bases between them. Per germline, CDR1 SGHVS and CDR2 FQNEAQ.

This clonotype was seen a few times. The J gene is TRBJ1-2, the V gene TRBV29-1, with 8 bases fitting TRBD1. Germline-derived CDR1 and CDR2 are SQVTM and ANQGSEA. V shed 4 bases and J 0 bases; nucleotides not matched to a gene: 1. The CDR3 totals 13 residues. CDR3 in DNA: TGCAGCGTTGGGACAGGGCCTAACTATGGCTACACCTTC. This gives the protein CSVGTGPNYGYTF.

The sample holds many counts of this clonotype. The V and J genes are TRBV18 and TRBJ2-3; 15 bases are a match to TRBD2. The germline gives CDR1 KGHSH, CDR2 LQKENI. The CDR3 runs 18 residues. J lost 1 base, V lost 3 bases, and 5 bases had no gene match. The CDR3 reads CASSPTGLAGGRTDTQYF. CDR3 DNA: TGTGCCAGCTCACCCACGGGACTAGCGGGGGGCCGCACAGATACGCAGTATTTT.

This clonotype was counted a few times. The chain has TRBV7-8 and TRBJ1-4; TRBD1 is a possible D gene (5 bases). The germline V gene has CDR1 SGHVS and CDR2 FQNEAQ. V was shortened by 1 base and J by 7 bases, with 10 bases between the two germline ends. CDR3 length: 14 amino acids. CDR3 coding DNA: TGTGCCAGCAGCTTAGTAACAGGAGGTGAAAAACTGTTTTTT. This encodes CASSLVTGGEKLFF.

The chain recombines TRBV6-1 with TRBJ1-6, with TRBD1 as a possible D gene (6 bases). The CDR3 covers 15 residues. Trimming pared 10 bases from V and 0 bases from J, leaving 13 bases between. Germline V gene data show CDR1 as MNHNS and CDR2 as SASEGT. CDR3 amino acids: CAIGRGSSYNSPLHF. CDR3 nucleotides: TGTGCCATCGGGAGGGGGAGCTCCTATAATTCACCCCTCCACTTT.

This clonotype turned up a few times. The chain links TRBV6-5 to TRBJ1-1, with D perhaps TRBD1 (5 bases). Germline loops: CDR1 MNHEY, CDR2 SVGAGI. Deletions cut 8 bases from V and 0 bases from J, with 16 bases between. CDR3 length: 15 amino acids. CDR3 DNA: TGTGCCAGCCGGGGGTTAGGAGACATGAACACTGAAGCTTTCTTT. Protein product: CASRGLGDMNTEAFF.

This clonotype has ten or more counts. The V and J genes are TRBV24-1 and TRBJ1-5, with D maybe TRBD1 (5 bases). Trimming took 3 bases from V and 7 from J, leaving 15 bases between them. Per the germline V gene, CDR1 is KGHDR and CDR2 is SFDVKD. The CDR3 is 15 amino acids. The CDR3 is CATSDLGQDLQPQHF. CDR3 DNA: TGTGCCACCAGTGATCTGGGGCAGGATCTGCAGCCCCAGCATTTT.

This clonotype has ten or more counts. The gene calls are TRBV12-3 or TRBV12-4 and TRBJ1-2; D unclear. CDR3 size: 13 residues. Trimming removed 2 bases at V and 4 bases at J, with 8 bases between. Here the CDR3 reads CASSLRGGYGYTF. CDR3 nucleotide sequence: TGTGCCAGCAGTTTACGGGGTGGCTATGGCTACACCTTC.

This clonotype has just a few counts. The DNA of the CDR3 is TGTGCCAGTAGTACCCTAAGGGGCCAGGCCAAAAACATTCAGTACTTC. Amino acids: CASSTLRGQAKNIQYF. This chain joins TRBV19 and TRBJ2-4; maybe TRBD1 (5 bases). CDR1 is LNHDA and CDR2 is SQIVND in the germline V gene (reference sequence). V lost 4 bases, J lost 1 base, and 14 bases lay in between. The length of the CDR3 is 16 residues.

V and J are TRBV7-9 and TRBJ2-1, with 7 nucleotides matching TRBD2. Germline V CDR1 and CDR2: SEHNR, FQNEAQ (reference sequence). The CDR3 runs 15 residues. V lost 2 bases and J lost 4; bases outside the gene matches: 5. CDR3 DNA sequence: TGTGCCAGCAGCTTAACGGCGGGGGAGTACAATGAGCAGTTCTTC. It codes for CASSLTAGEYNEQFF.

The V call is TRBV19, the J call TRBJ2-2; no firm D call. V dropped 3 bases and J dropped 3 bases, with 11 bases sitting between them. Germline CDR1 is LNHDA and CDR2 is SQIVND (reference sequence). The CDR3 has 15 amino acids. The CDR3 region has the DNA TGTGCCAGTAGTATTTCGCGGACCCACACCGGGGAGCTGTTTTTT. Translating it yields CASSISRTHTGELFF.

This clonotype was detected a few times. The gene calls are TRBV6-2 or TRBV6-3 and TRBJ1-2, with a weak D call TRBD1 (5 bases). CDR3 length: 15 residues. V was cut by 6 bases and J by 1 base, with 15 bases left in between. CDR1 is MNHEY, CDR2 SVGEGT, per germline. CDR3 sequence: CASRPGAGRNYGYTF. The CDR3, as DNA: TGTGCCAGCAGACCAGGAGCAGGGCGTAACTATGGCTACACCTTC.

The CDR3 region is CASSSRSADEQYF. CDR3 in DNA: TGTGCCAGCAGCTCCCGTAGCGCAGACGAGCAGTACTTC. This chain joins TRBV7-2 and TRBJ2-7; possibly TRBD2 for D (5 bases). This CDR3 spans 13 amino acids. V was cut by 4 bases and J by 5 bases, with 12 bases left in between. The germline CDR1 and CDR2 sequences are SGHTA and FQGNSA.

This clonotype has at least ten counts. The CDR3 coding sequence is TGTGCCAGCAGTTTAGGGGGGAGCTCCTACGAGCAGTACTTC. Translation: CASSLGGSSYEQYF. The V call is TRBV12-3 or TRBV12-4, the J call TRBJ2-7; D might be TRBD1 or TRBD2, each matching 5 bases. This CDR3 is built from 14 residues. Trimming shortened V by 1 base and J by 0 bases, and 7 bases separated the two germline ends.

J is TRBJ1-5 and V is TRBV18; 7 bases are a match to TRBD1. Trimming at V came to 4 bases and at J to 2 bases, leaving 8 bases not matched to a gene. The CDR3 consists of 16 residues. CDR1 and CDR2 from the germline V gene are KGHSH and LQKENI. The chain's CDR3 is CASSLQGSGGNQPQHF. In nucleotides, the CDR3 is TGTGCCAGCTCACTACAGGGGAGTGGGGGCAATCAGCCCCAGCATTTT.

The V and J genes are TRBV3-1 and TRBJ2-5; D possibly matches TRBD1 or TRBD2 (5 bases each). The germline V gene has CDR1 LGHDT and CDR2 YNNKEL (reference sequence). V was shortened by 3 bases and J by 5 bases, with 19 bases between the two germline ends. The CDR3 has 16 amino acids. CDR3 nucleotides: TGTGCCAGCAGCCACCTAACCGGGACCCCTGCTGAGACCCAGTACTTC. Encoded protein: CASSHLTGTPAETQYF.

The CDR3 loop is CSVVPSGPLYGYTF. DNA of the CDR3: TGCAGCGTCGTACCGTCAGGCCCGCTCTATGGCTACACCTTC. The rearrangement links TRBV29-1 to TRBJ1-2, with unresolved D. V lost 6 bases to trimming and J lost 4 bases, with 18 bases between them. Looked up from germline, CDR1 is SQVTM and CDR2 is ANQGSEA. This CDR3 region has 14 residues.

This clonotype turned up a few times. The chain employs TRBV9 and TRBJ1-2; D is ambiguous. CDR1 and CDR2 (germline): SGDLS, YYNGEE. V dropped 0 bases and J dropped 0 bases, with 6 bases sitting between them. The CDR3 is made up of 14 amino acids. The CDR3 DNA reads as TGTGCCAGCAGCGTAGTGCCCGCTAACTATGGCTACACCTTC. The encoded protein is CASSVVPANYGYTF.

The CDR3 DNA reads TGTGCCAGCAGTGCCCTCTCGGGGATATATGGCTACACCTTC. Amino acid sequence: CASSALSGIYGYTF. The gene calls are TRBV2 and TRBJ1-2; D unresolved. The CDR3 is 14 amino acids. Trimming pared 4 bases from V and 5 bases from J, leaving 14 bases between. Germline V gene data show CDR1 as SNHLY and CDR2 as FYNNEI.

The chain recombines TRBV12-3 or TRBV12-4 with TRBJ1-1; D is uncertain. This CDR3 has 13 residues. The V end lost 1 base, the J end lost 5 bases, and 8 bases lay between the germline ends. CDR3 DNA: TGTGCCAGCAGTTTAGGCCGAGGGACTGAAGCTTTCTTT. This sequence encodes CASSLGRGTEAFF.

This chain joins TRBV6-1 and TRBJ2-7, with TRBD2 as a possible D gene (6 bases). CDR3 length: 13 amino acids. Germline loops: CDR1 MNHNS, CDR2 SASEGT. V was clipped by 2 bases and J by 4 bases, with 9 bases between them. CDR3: CASSEFGGYEQYF. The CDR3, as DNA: TGTGCCAGCAGTGAATTCGGGGGTTACGAGCAGTACTTC.